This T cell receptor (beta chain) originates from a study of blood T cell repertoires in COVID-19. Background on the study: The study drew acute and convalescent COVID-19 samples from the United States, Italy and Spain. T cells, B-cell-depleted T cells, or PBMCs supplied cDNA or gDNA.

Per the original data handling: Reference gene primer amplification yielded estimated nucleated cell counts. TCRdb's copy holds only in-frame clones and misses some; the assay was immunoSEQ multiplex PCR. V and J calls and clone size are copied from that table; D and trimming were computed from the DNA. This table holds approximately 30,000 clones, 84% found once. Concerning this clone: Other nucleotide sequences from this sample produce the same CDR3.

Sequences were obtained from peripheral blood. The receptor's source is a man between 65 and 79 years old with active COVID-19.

The CDR3, as DNA: TGCGCCAGCAGCTTGGGGGACTCAGGGGGGAAAGAGACCCAGTACTTC. This translates into CASSLGDSGGKETQYF. The rearrangement uses TRBV5-1 and TRBJ2-5; D is perhaps TRBD1 (7 bases). The V end was cut by 0 bases, the J end by 3 bases, with 15 bases between. Germline V CDR1 and CDR2: SGHRS, YFSETQ. The CDR3 contains 16 residues.